The 11 T cell receptor beta chains presented below share a single source sample, sequenced in a study of shared clonotypes between healthy human individuals. Profiled with immunoSEQ multiplex PCR; TCRdb holds only in-frame clones, not every one. The table includes over 2 million clones, 85% to 95% detected once. The source material was naive CD4+ T cells from PBMCs. Subset noted: CD45RA+ positively selected. Every receptor here comes from a man aged 18-30 years in good health. Some clones in this sample may be carry-over from other donors' samples.

The rearrangement uses TRBV28 and TRBJ2-7, with no clear D. Trimming left V 4 bases short and J 5 bases short, with 18 bases between. There are 15 residues in the CDR3. CDR1 and CDR2 (germline): MDHEN, SYDVKM. DNA of the CDR3: TGTGCCAGCAGTTACCTCAAAGGCTCTCCGCACGAGCAGTACTTC. It codes for CASSYLKGSPHEQYF.

The chain uses TRBV28 and TRBJ1-5; 8 positions match TRBD1. Trimming took 3 bases from V and 10 from J; bases not matched to a gene: 8. Per germline, CDR1 MDHEN and CDR2 SYDVKM. This CDR3 is built from 14 residues. The CDR3 sequence is CASSLEGQGRPQHF. The CDR3, as DNA: TGTGCCAGCAGTTTGGAAGGACAGGGAAGACCCCAGCATTTT.

V gene TRBV5-1 combines with J gene TRBJ1-1; 8 bases line up with TRBD1. CDR3 size: 15 residues. The V gene end was trimmed by 1 base and the J gene end by 1 base; junction bases not matched to a gene: 3. Germline CDR1 and CDR2: SGHRS and YFSETQ. CDR3 bases: TGCGCCAGCAGCTTGTATGGGACAGGGAACACTGAAGCTTTCTTT. Protein product: CASSLYGTGNTEAFF.

The chain joins TRBV28 to TRBJ2-5; tentative D call: TRBD2 (6 bases). The CDR3 covers 17 residues. The germline V and J ends were trimmed by 4 bases and 5 bases, with 23 bases remaining between them. Germline-derived CDR1 and CDR2 are MDHEN and SYDVKM. The CDR3 here is CASSSPWAVPGEETQYF. The CDR3 bases are TGTGCCAGCAGTTCCCCATGGGCCGTCCCGGGGGAGGAGACCCAGTACTTC.

This chain joins TRBV4-1 and TRBJ2-1; D unclear. V lost 1 base and J 9 bases, leaving 10 bases between the germline ends. The CDR3 totals 13 residues. Per germline, CDR1 MGHRA and CDR2 YSYEKL. The CDR3 protein is CASSQGVLVEQFF. DNA of the CDR3: TGCGCCAGCAGCCAAGGGGTTTTGGTTGAGCAGTTCTTC.

This clone has just one count. The DNA for the CDR3 is TGTGCCAGCAGCTTAGATCAGGGGCGACGGAGGAATCAGCCCCAGCATTTT. The encoded protein is CASSLDQGRRRNQPQHF. V gene TRBV7-9 combines with J gene TRBJ1-5, with D possibly matching TRBD1 (6 bases). The CDR3 is 17 amino acids. V was trimmed by 1 base and J by 4 bases, leaving 17 bases between them. CDR1 SEHNR and CDR2 FQNEAQ come from the germline V gene (reference sequence).

V is TRBV6-5 and J is TRBJ1-2; 8 bases map to TRBD1. With V trimmed by 7 bases and J by 7 bases, 5 bases remained unmatched. The CDR3 loop spans 12 amino acids. Germline loops: CDR1 MNHEY, CDR2 SVGAGI. The CDR3 DNA follows: TGTGCCAGCACCTCGACAGGGGTTGGCTACACCTTC. Residues: CASTSTGVGYTF.

J is TRBJ1-5 and V is TRBV27; D remains ambiguous. This CDR3 spans 14 amino acids. V lost 1 base and J lost 5, with 9 bases in between. CDR1 MNHEY and CDR2 SMNVEV come from the germline V gene (reference sequence). In nucleotides, the CDR3 is TGTGCCAGCAGTTTATGGCGGTCGGATCAGCCCCAGCATTTT. This encodes CASSLWRSDQPQHF.

The chain combines TRBV5-4 with TRBJ2-3; D is unresolved. The CDR3 is made up of 12 amino acids. The V and J ends lost 0 bases and 8 bases respectively, with 7 bases between them. CDR1 SGHNT and CDR2 YYREEE come from the germline V gene (reference sequence). CDR3 sequence reads: CASSLGVGTQYF. In DNA form, the CDR3 reads TGTGCCAGCAGCTTGGGTGTTGGTACGCAGTATTTT.

The chain combines TRBV28 with TRBJ1-2; D uncertain. V gave up 5 bases and J gave up 5 bases, with 9 bases separating them. The germline V gene has CDR1 MDHEN and CDR2 SYDVKM. The CDR3 runs 12 residues. CDR3 coding DNA: TGTGCCAGCAGTCCCTTGGTATATGGCTACACCTTC. Protein product: CASSPLVYGYTF.

The J gene is TRBJ2-3, the V gene TRBV7-8, with D perhaps given as TRBD1 or TRBD2 (6 bases each). The germline gives CDR1 SGHVS, CDR2 FQNEAQ. The germline V and J ends were trimmed by 4 bases and 3 bases, with 20 bases remaining between them. This CDR3 has 17 amino acids. CDR3 in DNA: TGTGCCAGCAGCTCCACGGGAGTTGGCGGGACAACAGATACGCAGTATTTT. Its translation: CASSSTGVGGTTDTQYF.